Described below is a single T cell receptor beta chain sequence and its context. These data are taken from a study of blood T cell repertoires in COVID-19. The CDR3 covers 15 residues. Germline V lookup: CDR1 KGHSH, CDR2 LQKENI. V was pared by 2 bases and J by 1 base, with 11 bases between. TCRdb's copy holds only in-frame clones and misses some; the assay was immunoSEQ multiplex PCR. This table holds about 160,000 clones, 79% found once. Enrollment of patients from Seattle took place during active infection, with longitudinal follow-up. The chain carries TRBV18 and TRBJ1-1; no firm D call. This sequence originates from a woman aged 60-75 years with COVID-19, enrolled during active disease. The sample comprised peripheral blood. In DNA, the CDR3 is TGTGCCAGCTCACCATTGGACTCATCGAACACTGAAGCTTTCTTT. It translates to CASSPLDSSNTEAFF.